The rows below give T cell receptor beta chains drawn from one sample of a study of memory B cells and T cells in multiple sclerosis. The antigens of these receptors remain unknown. Sequencing was performed with immunoSEQ multiplex PCR; in TCRdb, only in-frame clones are kept and a portion is missing. The sample has about 45,000 clones; over 75% are singletons. Sequencing was done on a sample of PBMCs from blood kept in culture. These receptors came from a human donor with multiple sclerosis. Each CDR3 is given with its conserved first and last residue. A D gene is named only where the DNA matches it firmly. The size of a clone is reported for some rows only, either as once, few or many, or as a class for expanded clones.

>.|TRBJ2-2|TRBV10-1|few
CASSALSTGELFF
>.|TRBJ2-7|TRBV5-8|.
CASSLDYTFGEQYF
>.|TRBJ2-7|TRBV7-2|few
CASSLDTHNYEQYF
>.|TRBJ2-2|TRBV9|.
CASSPRSTFNTGELFF
>.|TRBJ2-3|TRBV7-9|few
CASSLGQYTQYF
>.|TRBJ2-3|TRBV11-2|.
CASSLVGRDGDTQYF
>TRBD1|TRBJ1-1|TRBV28|.
CASNLQGAHTEAFF
>.|TRBJ1-2|TRBV27|.
CASSLSWSEDPYGYTF
>.|TRBJ2-3|TRBV2|.
CASSDYYTDTQYF
>.|TRBJ1-1|TRBV7-8|.
CASSPLRVGGYTEAFF
>.|TRBJ2-5|TRBV4-1|.
CASSSRVGGTQYF
>TRBD2|TRBJ2-5|TRBV11-2|few
CASSLDGSGARETQYF